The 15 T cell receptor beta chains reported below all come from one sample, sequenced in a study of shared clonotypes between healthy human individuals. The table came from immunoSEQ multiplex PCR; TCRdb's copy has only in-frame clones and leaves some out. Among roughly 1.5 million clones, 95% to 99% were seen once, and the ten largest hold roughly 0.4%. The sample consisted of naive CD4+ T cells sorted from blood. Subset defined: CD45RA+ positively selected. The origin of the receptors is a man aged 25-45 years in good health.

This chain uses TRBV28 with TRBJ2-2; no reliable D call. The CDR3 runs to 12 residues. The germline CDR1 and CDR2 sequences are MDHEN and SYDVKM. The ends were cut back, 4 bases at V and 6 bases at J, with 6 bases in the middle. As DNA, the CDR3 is TGTGCCAGCAGTTCTCTATCCGGGGAGCTGTTTTTT. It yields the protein CASSSLSGELFF.

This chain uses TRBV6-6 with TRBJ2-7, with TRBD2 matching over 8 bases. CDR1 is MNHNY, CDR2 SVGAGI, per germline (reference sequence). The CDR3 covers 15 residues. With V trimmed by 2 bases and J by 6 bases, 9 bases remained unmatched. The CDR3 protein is CASSYGPGRALEQYF. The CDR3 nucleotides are TGTGCCAGCAGTTACGGTCCCGGGAGGGCGCTCGAGCAGTACTTC.

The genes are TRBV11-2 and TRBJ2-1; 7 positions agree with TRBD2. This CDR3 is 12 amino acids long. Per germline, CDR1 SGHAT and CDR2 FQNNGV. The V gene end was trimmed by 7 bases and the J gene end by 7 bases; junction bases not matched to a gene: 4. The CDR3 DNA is TGTGCCAGCACCTCCGGGGGGAATGAGCAGTTCTTC. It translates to CASTSGGNEQFF. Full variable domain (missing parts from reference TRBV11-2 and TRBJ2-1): EAGVAQSPRYKIIEKRQSVAFWCNPISGHATLYWYQQILGQGPKLLIQFQNNGVVDDSQLPKDRFSAERLKGVDSTLKIQPAKLEDSAVYLCASTSGGNEQFFGPGTRLTVL.

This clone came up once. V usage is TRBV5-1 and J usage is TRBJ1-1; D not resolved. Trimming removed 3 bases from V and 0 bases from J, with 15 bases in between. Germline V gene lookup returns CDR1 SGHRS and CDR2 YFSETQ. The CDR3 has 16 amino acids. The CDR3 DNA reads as TGCGCCAGCAGCTCCTTTAAACCGGGATTGAACACTGAAGCTTTCTTT. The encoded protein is CASSSFKPGLNTEAFF. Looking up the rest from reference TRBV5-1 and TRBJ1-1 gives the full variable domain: KAGVTQTPRYLIKTRGQQVTLSCSPISGHRSVSWYQQTPGQGLQFLFEYFSETQRNKGNFPGRFSGRQFSNSRSEMNVSTLELGDSALYLCASSSFKPGLNTEAFFGQGTRLTVV.

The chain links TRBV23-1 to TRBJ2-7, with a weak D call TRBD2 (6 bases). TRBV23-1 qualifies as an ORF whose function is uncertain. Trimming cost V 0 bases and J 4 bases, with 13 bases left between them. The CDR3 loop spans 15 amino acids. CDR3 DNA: TGCGCCAGCAGTCAATCAGTATCGGGGGTGTACGAGCAGTACTTC. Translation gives CASSQSVSGVYEQYF.

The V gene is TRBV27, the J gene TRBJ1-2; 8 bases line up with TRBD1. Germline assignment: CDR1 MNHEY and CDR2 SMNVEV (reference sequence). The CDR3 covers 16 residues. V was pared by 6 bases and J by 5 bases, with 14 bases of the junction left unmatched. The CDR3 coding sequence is TGTGCCAGCAGAAGATCGGGGGACAGGTCTCTGTATGGCTACACCTTC. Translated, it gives CASRRSGDRSLYGYTF.

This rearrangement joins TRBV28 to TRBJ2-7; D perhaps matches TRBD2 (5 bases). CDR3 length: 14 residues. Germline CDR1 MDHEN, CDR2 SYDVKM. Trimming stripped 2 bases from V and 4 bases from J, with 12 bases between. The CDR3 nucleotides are TGTGCCAGCAGTTTAAGGGAGAGTGGATACGAGCAGTACTTC. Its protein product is CASSLRESGYEQYF.

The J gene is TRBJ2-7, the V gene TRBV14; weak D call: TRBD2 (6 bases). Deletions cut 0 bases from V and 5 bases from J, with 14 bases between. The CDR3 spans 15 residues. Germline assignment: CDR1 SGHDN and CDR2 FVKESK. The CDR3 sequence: CASSQDPWRGNEQYF. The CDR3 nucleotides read TGTGCCAGCAGCCAAGATCCTTGGAGGGGTAACGAGCAGTACTTC. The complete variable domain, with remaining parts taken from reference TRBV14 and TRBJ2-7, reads EAGVTQFPSHSVIEKGQTVTLRCDPISGHDNLYWYRRVMGKEIKFLLHFVKESKQDESGMPNNRFLAERTGGTYSTLKVQPAELEDSGVYFCASSQDPWRGNEQYFGPGTRLTVT.

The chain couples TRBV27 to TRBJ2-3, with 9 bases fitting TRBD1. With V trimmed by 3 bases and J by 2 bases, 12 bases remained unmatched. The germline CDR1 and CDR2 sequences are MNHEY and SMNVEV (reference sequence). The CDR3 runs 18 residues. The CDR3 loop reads CASSFGRTGVHLTDTQYF. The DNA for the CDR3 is TGTGCCAGCAGTTTTGGCCGGACAGGGGTCCATCTCACAGATACGCAGTATTTT.

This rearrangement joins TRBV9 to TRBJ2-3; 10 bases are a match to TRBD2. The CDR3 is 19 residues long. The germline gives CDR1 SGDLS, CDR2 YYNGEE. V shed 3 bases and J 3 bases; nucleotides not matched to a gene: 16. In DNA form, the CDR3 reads TGTGCCAGCAGCGCCCGCGCGATAGGAAGCGGGAGGGAGACAGATACGCAGTATTTT. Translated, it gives CASSARAIGSGRETDTQYF.

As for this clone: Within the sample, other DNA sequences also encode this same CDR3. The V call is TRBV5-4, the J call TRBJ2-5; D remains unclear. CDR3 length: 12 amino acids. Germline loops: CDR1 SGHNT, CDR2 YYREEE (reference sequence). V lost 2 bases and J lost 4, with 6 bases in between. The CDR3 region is CASSLLGETQYF. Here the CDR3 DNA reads TGTGCCAGCAGCTTACTCGGAGAGACCCAGTACTTC. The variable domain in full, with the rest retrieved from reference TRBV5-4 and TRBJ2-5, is ETGVTQSPTHLIKTRGQQVTLRCSSQSGHNTVSWYQQALGQGPQFIFQYYREEENGRGNFPPRFSGLQFPNYSSELNVNALELDDSALYLCASSLLGETQYFGPGTRLLVL.

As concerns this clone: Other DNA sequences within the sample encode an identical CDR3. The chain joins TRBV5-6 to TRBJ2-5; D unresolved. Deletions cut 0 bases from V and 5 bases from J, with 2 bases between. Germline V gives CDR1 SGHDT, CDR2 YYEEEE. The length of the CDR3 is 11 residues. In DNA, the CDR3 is TGTGCCAGCAGCTTGGCCGAGACCCAGTACTTC. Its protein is CASSLAETQYF.

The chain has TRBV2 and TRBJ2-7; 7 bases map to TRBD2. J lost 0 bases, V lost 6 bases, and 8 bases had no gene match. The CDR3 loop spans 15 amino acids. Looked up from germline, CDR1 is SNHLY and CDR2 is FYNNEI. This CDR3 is CASRRGRGSSYEQYF. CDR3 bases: TGTGCCAGCAGGCGTGGGCGGGGGTCCTCCTACGAGCAGTACTTC. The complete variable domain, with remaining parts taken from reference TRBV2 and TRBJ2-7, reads EPEVTQTPSHQVTQMGQEVILRCVPISNHLYFYWYRQILGQKVEFLVSFYNNEISEKSEIFDDQFSVERPDGSNFTLKIRSTKLEDSAMYFCASRRGRGSSYEQYFGPGTRLTVT.

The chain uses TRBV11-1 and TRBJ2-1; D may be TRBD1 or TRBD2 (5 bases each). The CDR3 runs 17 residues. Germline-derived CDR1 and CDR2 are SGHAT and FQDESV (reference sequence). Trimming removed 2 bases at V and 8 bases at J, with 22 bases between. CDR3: CASSLLHGRGAIDEQFF. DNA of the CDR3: TGTGCCAGCAGCTTACTCCACGGCCGAGGGGCCATAGATGAGCAGTTCTTC. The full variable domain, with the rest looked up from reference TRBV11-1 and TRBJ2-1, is EAEVAQSPRYKITEKSQAVAFWCDPISGHATLYWYRQILGQGPELLVQFQDESVVDDSQLPKDRFSAERLKGVDSTLKIQPAELGDSAMYLCASSLLHGRGAIDEQFFGPGTRLTVL.

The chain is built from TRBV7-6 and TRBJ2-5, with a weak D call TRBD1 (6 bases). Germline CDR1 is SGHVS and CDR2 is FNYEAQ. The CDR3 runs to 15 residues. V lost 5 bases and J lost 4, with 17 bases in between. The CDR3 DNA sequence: TGTGCCAGCAGCCCAAGTGGGGGCCGGGGAGAGACCCAGTACTTC. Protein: CASSPSGGRGETQYF.